This T cell receptor beta chain was captured in a study of blood T cells in healthy people across ages. Turning to the study itself: Template switching recovered approximately one barcoded beta molecule for every two T cells.

Sample-barcoded 5' priming and a J-beta primer mix drove a second PCR of 7 to 11 cycles. From the 5' RACE reads, TCRdb called clonotypes with MiXCR, one entry per CDR3 protein. The top ten clones hold over 2% of a sample with 2 million or so distinct CDR3 sequences, around 50% of them seen once. With regard to this clonotype: At one end, the junction sequence differs from germline, possibly due to a read error.

The sequence was obtained from a woman aged 40 to 50 in good health. Sequenced input: blood.

The CDR3 DNA reads as TGTGCCAGCAGCCCTAAGCTAGGGATTAATCAGCCCAAGCATTTT. It codes for CASSPKLGINQPKHF. The chain combines TRBV3-1 with TRBJ1-5; D call uncertain. Germline loops: CDR1 LGHDT, CDR2 YNNKEL (reference sequence). The CDR3 runs 15 residues.